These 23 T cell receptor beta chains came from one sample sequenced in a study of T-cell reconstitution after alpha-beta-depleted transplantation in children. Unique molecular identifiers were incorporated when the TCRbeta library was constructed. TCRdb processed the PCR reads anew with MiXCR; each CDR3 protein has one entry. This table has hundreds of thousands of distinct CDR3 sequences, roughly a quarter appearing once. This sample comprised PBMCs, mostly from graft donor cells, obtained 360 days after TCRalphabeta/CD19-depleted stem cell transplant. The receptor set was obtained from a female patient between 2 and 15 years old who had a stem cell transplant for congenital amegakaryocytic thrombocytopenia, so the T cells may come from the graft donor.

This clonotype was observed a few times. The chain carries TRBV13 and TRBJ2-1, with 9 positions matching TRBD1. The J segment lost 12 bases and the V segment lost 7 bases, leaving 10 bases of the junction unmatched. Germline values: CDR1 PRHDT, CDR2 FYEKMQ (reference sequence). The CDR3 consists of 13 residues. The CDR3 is CASKQGASGSQFF. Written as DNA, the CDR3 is TGTGCCAGCAAACAGGGGGCCTCGGGGTCGCAGTTCTTC.

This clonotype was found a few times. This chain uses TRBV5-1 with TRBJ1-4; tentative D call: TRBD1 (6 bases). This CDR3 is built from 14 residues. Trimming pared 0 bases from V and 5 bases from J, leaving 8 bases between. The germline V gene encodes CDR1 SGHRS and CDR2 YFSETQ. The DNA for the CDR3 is TGCGCCAGCAGCTTGGTTCAGGGGAATGAAAAACTGTTTTTT. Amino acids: CASSLVQGNEKLFF.

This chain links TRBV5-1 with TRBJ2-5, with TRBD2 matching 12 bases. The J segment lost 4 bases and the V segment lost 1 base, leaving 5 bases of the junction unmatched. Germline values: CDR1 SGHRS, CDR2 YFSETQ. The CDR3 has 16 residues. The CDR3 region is CASSLSRLAGVETQYF. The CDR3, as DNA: TGCGCCAGCAGCTTGTCCAGACTAGCGGGGGTAGAGACCCAGTACTTC.

The chain's CDR3 is CASSPLGRGENTGELFF. In nucleotides, the CDR3 is TGTGCCAGCTCACCACTCGGGCGCGGGGAGAACACCGGGGAGCTGTTTTTT. This rearrangement joins TRBV18 to TRBJ2-2, with D perhaps TRBD2 (6 bases). V lost 1 base, J lost 1 base, and 13 bases lay in between. The CDR3 runs 17 residues. Germline CDR1 is KGHSH and CDR2 is LQKENI.

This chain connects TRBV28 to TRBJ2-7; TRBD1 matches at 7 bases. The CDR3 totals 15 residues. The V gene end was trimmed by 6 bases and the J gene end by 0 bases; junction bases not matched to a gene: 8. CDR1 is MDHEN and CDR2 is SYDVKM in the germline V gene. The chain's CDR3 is CASSPDRATSYEQYF. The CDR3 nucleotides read TGTGCCAGCAGCCCAGACAGGGCAACCTCCTACGAGCAGTACTTC.

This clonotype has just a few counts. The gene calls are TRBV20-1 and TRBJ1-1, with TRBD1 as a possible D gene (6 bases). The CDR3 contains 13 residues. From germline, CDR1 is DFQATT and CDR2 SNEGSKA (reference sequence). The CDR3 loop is CRFRPGANTEAFF. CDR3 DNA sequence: TGCAGGTTTCGACCAGGGGCCAACACTGAAGCTTTCTTT.

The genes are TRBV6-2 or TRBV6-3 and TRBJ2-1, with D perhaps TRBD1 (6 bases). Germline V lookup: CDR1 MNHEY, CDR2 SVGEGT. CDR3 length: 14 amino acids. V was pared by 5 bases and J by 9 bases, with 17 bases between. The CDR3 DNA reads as TGTGCCAGCAGTACCCTCAGGGGTAAGTCTGAGCAGTTCTTC. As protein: CASSTLRGKSEQFF.

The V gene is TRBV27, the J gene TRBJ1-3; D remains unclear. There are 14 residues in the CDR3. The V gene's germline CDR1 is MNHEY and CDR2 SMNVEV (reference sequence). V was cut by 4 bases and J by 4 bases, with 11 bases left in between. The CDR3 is CASSSWKTGNTIYF. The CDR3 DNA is TGTGCCAGCAGTTCATGGAAGACCGGAAACACCATATATTTT.

DNA of the CDR3: TGTGCCAGCAGTAGACAGTCCAGCTCCTATAATTCACCCCTCCACTTT. Translated, it gives CASSRQSSSYNSPLHF. The chain couples TRBV2 to TRBJ1-6, with D possibly being TRBD1 (5 bases). CDR3 size: 16 residues. In germline, CDR1 is SNHLY, CDR2 FYNNEI. V lost 5 bases and J 0 bases, leaving 11 bases between the germline ends.

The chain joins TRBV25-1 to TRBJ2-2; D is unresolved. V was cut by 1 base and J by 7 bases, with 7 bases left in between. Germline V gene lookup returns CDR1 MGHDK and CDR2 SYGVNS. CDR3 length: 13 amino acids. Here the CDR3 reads CASSEWPGGELFF. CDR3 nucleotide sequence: TGTGCCAGCAGTGAATGGCCTGGCGGGGAGCTGTTTTTT.

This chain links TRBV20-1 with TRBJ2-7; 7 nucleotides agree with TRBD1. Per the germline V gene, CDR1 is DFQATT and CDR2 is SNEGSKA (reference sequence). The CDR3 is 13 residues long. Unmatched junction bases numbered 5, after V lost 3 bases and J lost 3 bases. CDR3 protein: CSAREDRVYEQYF. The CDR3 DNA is TGCAGTGCTAGGGAAGACAGGGTCTACGAGCAGTACTTC.

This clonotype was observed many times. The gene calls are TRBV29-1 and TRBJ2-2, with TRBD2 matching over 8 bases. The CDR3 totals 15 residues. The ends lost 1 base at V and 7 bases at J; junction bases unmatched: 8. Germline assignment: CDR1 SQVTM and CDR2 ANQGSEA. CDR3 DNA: TGCAGCGTTGAAGGTCGCCAGCGGGGGAGCGGGGAGCTGTTTTTT. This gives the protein CSVEGRQRGSGELFF.

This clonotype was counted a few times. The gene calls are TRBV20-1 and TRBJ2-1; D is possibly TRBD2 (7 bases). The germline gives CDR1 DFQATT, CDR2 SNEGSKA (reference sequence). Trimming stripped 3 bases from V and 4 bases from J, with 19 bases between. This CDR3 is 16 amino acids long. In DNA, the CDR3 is TGCAGTGCTAGGGGAGCGCGGGGGCCCTTATACAATGAGCAGTTCTTC. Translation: CSARGARGPLYNEQFF.

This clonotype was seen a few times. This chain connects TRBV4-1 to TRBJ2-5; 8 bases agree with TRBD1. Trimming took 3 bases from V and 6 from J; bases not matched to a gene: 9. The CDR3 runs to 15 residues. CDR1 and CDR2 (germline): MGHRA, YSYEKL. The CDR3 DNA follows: TGCGCCAGCAGCCAGGTCAGACAGGGGAGGCAGACCCAGTACTTC. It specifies CASSQVRQGRQTQYF.

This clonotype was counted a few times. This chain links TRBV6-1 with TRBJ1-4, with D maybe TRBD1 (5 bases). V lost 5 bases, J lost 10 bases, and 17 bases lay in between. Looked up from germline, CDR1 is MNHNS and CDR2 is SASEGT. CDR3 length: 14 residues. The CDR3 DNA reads TGTGCCAGCAGTCTGCAGGGAGGGAATAGAAAACTGTTTTTT. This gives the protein CASSLQGGNRKLFF.

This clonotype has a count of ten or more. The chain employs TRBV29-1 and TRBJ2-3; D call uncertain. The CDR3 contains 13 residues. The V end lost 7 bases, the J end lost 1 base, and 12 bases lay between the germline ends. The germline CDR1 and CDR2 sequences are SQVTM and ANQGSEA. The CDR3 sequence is CSAHAGGTDTQYF. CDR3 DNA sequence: TGCAGCGCCCACGCTGGGGGCACAGATACGCAGTATTTT.

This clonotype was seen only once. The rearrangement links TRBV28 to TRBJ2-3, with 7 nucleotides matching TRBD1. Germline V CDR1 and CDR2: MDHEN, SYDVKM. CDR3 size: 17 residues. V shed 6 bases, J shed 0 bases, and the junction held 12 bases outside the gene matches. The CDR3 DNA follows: TGTGCCAGCAGAAACCCAAACAGGGGCGCTAGCACAGATACGCAGTATTTT. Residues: CASRNPNRGASTDTQYF.

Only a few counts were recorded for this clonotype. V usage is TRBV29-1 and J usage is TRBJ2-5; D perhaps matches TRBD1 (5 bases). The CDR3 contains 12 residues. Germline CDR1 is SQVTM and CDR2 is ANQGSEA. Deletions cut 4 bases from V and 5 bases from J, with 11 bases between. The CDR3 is CSVGPGSETQYF. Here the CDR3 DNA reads TGCAGCGTTGGGCCAGGGTCGGAGACCCAGTACTTC.

CDR3 sequence: CATSDSDIPSEQYF. The CDR3 DNA sequence: TGTGCCACCAGTGATTCGGACATCCCCTCCGAGCAGTACTTC. The chain links TRBV24-1 to TRBJ2-7, with D tentatively TRBD1 (5 bases). CDR1 is KGHDR and CDR2 is SFDVKD in the germline V gene. The V end lost 2 bases, the J end lost 6 bases, and 13 bases lay between the germline ends. CDR3 size: 14 residues.

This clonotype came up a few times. CDR3 sequence reads: CAWRRQGASYEQYF. Written as DNA, the CDR3 is TGTGCCTGGAGGAGACAGGGGGCCTCCTACGAGCAGTACTTC. This chain uses TRBV30 with TRBJ2-7, with 10 bases matching TRBD1. J lost 0 bases, V lost 3 bases, and 2 bases had no gene match. The CDR3 is 14 residues long. Germline assignment: CDR1 GTSNPN and CDR2 SVGIG (reference sequence). The whole variable domain, remainder taken from reference TRBV30 and TRBJ2-7, is SQTIHQWPATLVQPVGSPLSLECTVEGTSNPNLYWYRQAAGRGLQLLFYSVGIGQISSEVPQNLSASRPQDRQFILSSKKLLLSDSGFYLCAWRRQGASYEQYFGPGTRLTVT.

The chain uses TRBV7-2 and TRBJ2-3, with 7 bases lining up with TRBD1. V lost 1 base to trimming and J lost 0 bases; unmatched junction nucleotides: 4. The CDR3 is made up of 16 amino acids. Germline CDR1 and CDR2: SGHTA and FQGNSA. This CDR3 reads CASSLVRDSSTDTQYF. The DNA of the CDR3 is TGTGCCAGCAGCTTAGTACGGGACAGTAGCACAGATACGCAGTATTTT.

The CDR3 DNA sequence: TGTGCCAGCACCCGACAGGGGGCGATATCAGAAGCTTTCTTT. Translated, it gives CASTRQGAISEAFF. The chain uses TRBV7-9 and TRBJ1-1; the match to TRBD1 covers 10 bases. Germline V gives CDR1 SEHNR, CDR2 FQNEAQ (reference sequence). This CDR3 region has 14 residues. The junction had 10 bases not matched to a gene; V was cut back by 7 bases and J by 8 bases.

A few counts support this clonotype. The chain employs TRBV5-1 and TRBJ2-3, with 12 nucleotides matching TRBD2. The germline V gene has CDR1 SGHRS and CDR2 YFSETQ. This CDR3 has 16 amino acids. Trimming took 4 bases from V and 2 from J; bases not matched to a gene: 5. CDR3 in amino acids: CASSPWTSGNTDTQYF. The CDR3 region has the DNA TGCGCCAGCAGCCCCTGGACTAGCGGGAACACAGATACGCAGTATTTT.